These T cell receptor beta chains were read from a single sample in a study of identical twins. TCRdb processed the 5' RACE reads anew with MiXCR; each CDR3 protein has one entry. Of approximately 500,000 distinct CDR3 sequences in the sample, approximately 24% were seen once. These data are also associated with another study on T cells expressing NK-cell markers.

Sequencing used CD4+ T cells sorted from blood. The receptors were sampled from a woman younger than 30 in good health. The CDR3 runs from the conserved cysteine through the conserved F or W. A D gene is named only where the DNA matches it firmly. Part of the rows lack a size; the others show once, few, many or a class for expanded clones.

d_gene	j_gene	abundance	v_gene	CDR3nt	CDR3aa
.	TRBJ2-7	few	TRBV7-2	TGTGCCAGCAGCTTAGCGGGGGGAGACTACGAGCAGTACTTC	CASSLAGGDYEQYF
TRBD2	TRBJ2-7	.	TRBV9	TGTGCCAGCAGCTTCGGGACTAGCGGGATCGAGCAGTACTTC	CASSFGTSGIEQYF
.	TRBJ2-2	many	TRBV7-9	TGTGCCAGCAGTTTAAGCACCGGGGAGCTGTTTTTT	CASSLSTGELFF
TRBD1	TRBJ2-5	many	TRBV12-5	TGTGCTAGTGGACCGGGACAGGGCTTTCAGGAGACCCAGTACTTC	CASGPGQGFQETQYF
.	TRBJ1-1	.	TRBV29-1	TGCAGCGTTGAGGCAGGGCGAACTGAAGCTTTCTTT	CSVEAGRTEAFF
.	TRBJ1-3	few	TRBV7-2	TGTGCCAGCAGCGGACATCAGGGCGCTGGAAACACCATATATTTT	CASSGHQGAGNTIYF
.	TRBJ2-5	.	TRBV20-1	TGCAGTGCTAGGTTGGTCAGAAAAGAGACCCAGTACTTC	CSARLVRKETQYF
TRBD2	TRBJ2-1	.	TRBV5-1	TGCGCCAGCAGCGTCCGTCTCCTCCTAGCGGGAGGCTGGAATGAGCAGTTCTTC	CASSVRLLLAGGWNEQFF
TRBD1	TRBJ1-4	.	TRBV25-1	TGTGCCAGCAGAGACAGGGCTTCTAATGAAAAACTGTTTTTT	CASRDRASNEKLFF
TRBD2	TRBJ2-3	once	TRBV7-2	TGTGCCAGCGTAAAAGCGGGAAGCACAGATACGCAGTATTTT	CASVKAGSTDTQYF
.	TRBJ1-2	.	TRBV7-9	TGTGCCAGCAGCTTCGATCCAGATTTAAACTATGGCTACACCTTC	CASSFDPDLNYGYTF
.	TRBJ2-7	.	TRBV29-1	TGCAGCGTCAGGGACCCCTACGAGCAGTACTTC	CSVRDPYEQYF
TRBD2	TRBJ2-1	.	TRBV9	TGTGCCAGCAGCGCCGCCGGTAGCGGGGGATATGAGCAGTTCTTC	CASSAAGSGGYEQFF
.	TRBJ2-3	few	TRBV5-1	TGCGCCGGATCGCGGGACACTAGCACAGATACGCAGTATTTT	CAGSRDTSTDTQYF
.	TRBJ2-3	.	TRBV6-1	TGTGCCAGCAGGATAGGATTTGGGTCAGATACGCAGTATTTT	CASRIGFGSDTQYF
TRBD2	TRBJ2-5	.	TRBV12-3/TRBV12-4	TGTGCCAGCAGTTCCTCCGGGACTAGCGTCGTCGAGACCCAGTACTTC	CASSSSGTSVVETQYF
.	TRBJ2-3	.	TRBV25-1	TGTGCCAGCAGTGTCCTAGCCAATACGCAGTATTTT	CASSVLANTQYF
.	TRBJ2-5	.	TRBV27	TGTGCCAGCAGTTTGGGGGGTAGCGCCGAGACCCAGTACTTC	CASSLGGSAETQYF
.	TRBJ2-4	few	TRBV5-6	TGTGCCAGCACCCTTGGAGGGGTGGACATTCAGTACTTC	CASTLGGVDIQYF
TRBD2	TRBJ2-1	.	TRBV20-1	TGCAGTGCCCGTGGACTAGCGGGAGACGTTGAGCAGTTCTTC	CSARGLAGDVEQFF
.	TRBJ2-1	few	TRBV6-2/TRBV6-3	TGTGCCAGCAGCCTCCTCCCTCGCGGGGTTTACAATGAGCAGTTCTTC	CASSLLPRGVYNEQFF
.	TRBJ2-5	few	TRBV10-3	TGTGCCATCAGTGAGCGGGGACGAGGCATAGGAGAGACCCAGTACTTC	CAISERGRGIGETQYF
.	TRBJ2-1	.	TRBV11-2	TGTGCCAGCAGCTTAGTAGGTAGCGGCAAGTACAATGAGCAGTTCTTC	CASSLVGSGKYNEQFF
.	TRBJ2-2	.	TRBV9	TGTGCCAGCAGGGCATCGAACACCGGGGAGCTGTTTTTT	CASRASNTGELFF
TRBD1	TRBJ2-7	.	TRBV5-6	TGTGCCAGCAGCTTGGGCTTGGGGACAGCTACCTACGAGCAGTACTTC	CASSLGLGTATYEQYF
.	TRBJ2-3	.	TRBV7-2	TGTGCCAGCAGCTTCCTGGGATTCACAGATACGCAGTATTTT	CASSFLGFTDTQYF
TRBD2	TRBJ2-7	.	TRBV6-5	TGTGCCAGCAGTTGGGGGACTAGCGGGCCCTACGAGCAGTACTTC	CASSWGTSGPYEQYF
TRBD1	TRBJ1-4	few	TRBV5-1	TGCGCCAGCAGCGGAGGGGGCGCTGATAATGAAAAACTGTTTTTT	CASSGGGADNEKLFF
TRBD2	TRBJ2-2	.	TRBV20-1	TGCAGTATGGGTCCTAAGGCGGGAGGCCCCACCGGGGAGCTGTTTTTT	CSMGPKAGGPTGELFF
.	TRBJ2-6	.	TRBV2	TGTGCCAGCGGACGGCTATCTGGGGCCAACGTCCTGACTTTC	CASGRLSGANVLTF
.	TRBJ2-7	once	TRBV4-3	TGCGCCAGCAGCGCCCGGGCCCTCGTCGGAGGGGTGCAGTACTTC	CASSARALVGGVQYF
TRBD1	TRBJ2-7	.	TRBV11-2	TGTGCCAGCAGCTCCGACAGGGTTCAGCAGTACTTC	CASSSDRVQQYF
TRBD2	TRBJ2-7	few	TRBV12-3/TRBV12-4	TGTGCCAGCAGTGGCGGGACTACCTACGAGCAGTACTTC	CASSGGTTYEQYF
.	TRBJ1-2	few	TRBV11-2	TGTGCCAGCAGCTTAGATAACACAGGGAGTTATGGCTACACCTTC	CASSLDNTGSYGYTF
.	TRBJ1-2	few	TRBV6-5	TGTGCCAGCAGTTACGGAGGAGAGAACTATGGCTACACCTTC	CASSYGGENYGYTF
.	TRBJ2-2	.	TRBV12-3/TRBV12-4	TGTGCCAGCAGTTCCCTGGATGTGGGGGAGCTGTTTTTT	CASSSLDVGELFF
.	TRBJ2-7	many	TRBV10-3	TGTGCCATCAGGCGCGGGGGCGATTCCTACGAGCAGTACTTC	CAIRRGGDSYEQYF
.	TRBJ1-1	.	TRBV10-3	TGTGCCATCAGTGAGGAAGTGAACACTGAAGCTTTCTTT	CAISEEVNTEAFF
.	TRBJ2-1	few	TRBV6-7	TGTGCCAGCAGTCAGCAAGATAATGAGCAGTTCTTC	CASSQQDNEQFF
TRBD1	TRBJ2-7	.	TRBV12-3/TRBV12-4	TGTGTCAGCAGTTTAGGGACAGGGAGACTTCACGAGCAGTACTTC	CVSSLGTGRLHEQYF
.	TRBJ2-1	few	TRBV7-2	TGTGCCAGCAGCTTTAGCGGAACCTCCTACAATGAGCAGTTCTTC	CASSFSGTSYNEQFF
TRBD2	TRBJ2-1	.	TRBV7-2	TGTGCCAGCAGCTTGCTAGCGGGAGGGTTCTATGAGCAGTTCTTC	CASSLLAGGFYEQFF
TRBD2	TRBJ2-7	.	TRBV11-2	TGTGCCAGCAGCTATGGGACTAGCGGGAGGATCTACGAGCAGTACTTC	CASSYGTSGRIYEQYF
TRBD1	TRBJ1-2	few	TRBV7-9	TGTGCCAGCAGCCCGGGGACAGGGGGCAAGGGCTACACCTTC	CASSPGTGGKGYTF
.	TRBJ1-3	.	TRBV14	TGTGCCAGCAACCAAGGGATCTCTGGAAACACCATATATTTT	CASNQGISGNTIYF
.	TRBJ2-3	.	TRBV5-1	TGCGCCAGCAGCAAGAGCACAGATACGCAGTATTTT	CASSKSTDTQYF
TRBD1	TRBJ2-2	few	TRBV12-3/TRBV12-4	TGTGCCAGCAGCCCGGGACAGGTGTCCACCGGGGAGCTGTTTTTT	CASSPGQVSTGELFF
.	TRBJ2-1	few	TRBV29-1	TGCAGCGTTGTGGGGGGCGACAATGAGCAGTTCTTC	CSVVGGDNEQFF